The 14 T cell receptor beta chains presented below share a single source sample, sequenced in a study of shared T cell receptors in the human thymus (dated by TCRdb to the early 2020s). Library preparation was by the immunoSEQ multiplex PCR assay. What TCRdb holds here is the immuneACCESS table cut down to in-frame rearrangements. Part of the clones is not present; checked against another copy, under half of the missing clones reflect an unresolved V gene, and the others are unexplained. The sample includes about 380,000 clones, with approximately 95% observed a single time. 0.015% to 0.025% of the sample comes from the top ten. The sequenced material came from thymocytes. These receptors all stem from a human donor.

This sequence joins TRBV5-6 and TRBJ2-1; possible D gene TRBD2, 5 bases. Germline-derived CDR1 and CDR2 are SGHDT and YYEEEE. V was shortened by 0 bases and J by 2 bases, with 9 bases between the two germline ends. CDR3 length: 15 amino acids. The CDR3 DNA follows: TGTGCCAGCAGCTTGGCGGGATTCGCCTACAATGAGCAGTTCTTC. Residues: CASSLAGFAYNEQFF. The full variable domain, in which reference TRBV5-6 and TRBJ2-1 provide the parts outside the CDR3, is DAGVTQSPTHLIKTRGQQVTLRCSPKSGHDTVSWYQQALGQGPQFIFQYYEEEERQRGNFPDRFSGHQFPNYSSELNVNALLLGDSALYLCASSLAGFAYNEQFFGPGTRLTVL.

This clone was found once. The chain is built from TRBV6-5 and TRBJ1-3; tentatively, D is TRBD1 (6 bases). The CDR3 consists of 14 residues. V was pared by 3 bases and J by 3 bases, with 9 bases between. In germline, CDR1 is MNHEY, CDR2 SVGAGI. CDR3 in amino acids: CASSYRDIGNTIYF. The CDR3 region has the DNA TGTGCCAGCAGTTATCGGGACATTGGAAACACCATATATTTT.

This chain uses TRBV10-2 with TRBJ2-7, with D tentatively TRBD1 or TRBD2 (5 bases each). Trimming took off 6 bases at V and 6 bases at J, with 15 bases between the two ends. CDR3 length: 13 amino acids. CDR1 is WSHSY, CDR2 SAAADI, per germline. This CDR3 reads CASSPGRTGEQYF. The CDR3 bases are TGCGCCAGCAGCCCGGGACGGACGGGCGAGCAGTACTTC.

The chain recombines TRBV6-6 with TRBJ1-1, with 7 bases aligning to TRBD1. Germline trimming cut 0 bases from V and 1 base from J; bases unmatched to any gene: 5. The CDR3 contains 16 residues. Germline lookup yields CDR1 MNHNY and CDR2 SVGAGI (reference sequence). The CDR3 spells CASSYSGQQGNTEAFF. As DNA, the CDR3 is TGTGCCAGCAGTTACTCGGGACAGCAAGGGAACACTGAAGCTTTCTTT.

The chain recombines TRBV14 with TRBJ2-7; perhaps D is TRBD1 or TRBD2 (5 bases each). CDR3 length equals 14 residues. The germline gives CDR1 SGHDN, CDR2 FVKESK. Deletions cut 5 bases from V and 2 bases from J, with 13 bases between. The CDR3 DNA reads as TGTGCCAGCAGCATCGGGACCTATCCCTACGAGCAGTACTTC. This gives the protein CASSIGTYPYEQYF.

This chain connects TRBV6-5 to TRBJ2-1; 12 bases map to TRBD2. The CDR3 length is 15 residues. Germline V gene lookup returns CDR1 MNHEY and CDR2 SVGAGI. The V and J ends lost 5 bases and 7 bases, in that order; junction bases with no gene match: 6. CDR3 in amino acids: CASSVTSGRINEQFF. The CDR3 nucleotides read TGTGCCAGCAGTGTGACTAGCGGGAGAATTAATGAGCAGTTCTTC.

The CDR3 region is CASGRGSDTQYF. CDR3 DNA sequence: TGTGCCAGCGGGCGGGGGTCAGATACGCAGTATTTT. The genes are TRBV21-1 and TRBJ2-3; TRBD2 was called by the table and not checked on the DNA. TRBV21-1 is a documented pseudogene. The CDR3 runs to 12 residues.

The rearrangement links TRBV25-1 to TRBJ2-7, with 11 positions matching TRBD2. Per germline, CDR1 MGHDK and CDR2 SYGVNS. The CDR3 is made up of 17 amino acids. Trimming cost V 4 bases and J 3 bases; bases outside gene matches: 11. As DNA, the CDR3 is TGTGCCAGCAGTGTTCGACTAGCGGGAAGGCTGGTCTACGAGCAGTACTTC. Protein product: CASSVRLAGRLVYEQYF.

This chain joins TRBV10-3 and TRBJ2-2, with D possibly matching TRBD2 (5 bases). CDR1 ENHRY and CDR2 SYGVKD come from the germline V gene. This CDR3 is built from 15 residues. V was cut by 0 bases and J by 5 bases, with 10 bases left in between. The CDR3 DNA sequence: TGTGCCATCAGTGAGTCGGAGGCGGGTACCGGGGAGCTGTTTTTT. Amino acids: CAISESEAGTGELFF.

V and J are TRBV6-5 and TRBJ1-1, with 7 nucleotides matching TRBD1. Looked up from germline, CDR1 is MNHEY and CDR2 is SVGAGI. The CDR3 sequence is 15 residues long. V shed 3 bases, J shed 1 base, and the junction held 5 bases outside the gene matches. CDR3 sequence reads: CASSYNRGWNTEAFF. In DNA, the CDR3 is TGTGCCAGCAGTTATAACAGGGGCTGGAACACTGAAGCTTTCTTT.

The J gene is TRBJ2-3, the V gene TRBV28; TRBD2 aligns across 16 bases. J was trimmed by 1 base and V by 7 bases; bases with no gene match: 17. The CDR3 sequence is 21 residues long. CDR1 MDHEN and CDR2 SYDVKM come from the germline V gene. Here the CDR3 reads CASKVPGTSGRAPGGTDTQYF. The CDR3 DNA sequence: TGTGCCAGCAAGGTCCCTGGGACTAGCGGGAGGGCCCCGGGAGGCACAGATACGCAGTATTTT.

The chain links TRBV6-5 to TRBJ2-7; TRBD1 or TRBD2 may be the D gene (6 bases each). This CDR3 has 14 residues. Germline CDR1 and CDR2: MNHEY and SVGAGI. V lost 0 bases and J 2 bases, leaving 8 bases between the germline ends. CDR3 sequence: CASSYSRGAYEQYF. The DNA for the CDR3 is TGTGCCAGCAGTTACTCGAGGGGGGCCTACGAGCAGTACTTC.

The genes are TRBV29-1 and TRBJ2-1, with 12 bases fitting TRBD2. The CDR3 consists of 15 residues. In germline, CDR1 is SQVTM, CDR2 ANQGSEA. V gave up 7 bases and J gave up 7 bases; unmatched junction bases: 11. The CDR3 here is CSGILAGGPGNEQFF. As DNA, the CDR3 is TGCAGCGGCATCCTAGCGGGAGGGCCAGGAAATGAGCAGTTCTTC.

This sequence joins TRBV19 and TRBJ2-1; D tentatively reads TRBD1 or TRBD2 (6 bases each). Germline V lookup: CDR1 LNHDA, CDR2 SQIVND (reference sequence). V shed 7 bases and J shed 2 bases, with 24 bases lying between them. The CDR3 length is 18 residues. The DNA for the CDR3 is TGTGCCAGTATTCCGTTTGCCGGGGGCGGGCCCGCCTACAATGAGCAGTTCTTC. Its protein product is CASIPFAGGGPAYNEQFF.